This T cell receptor (beta chain) was profiled in a study of blood T cell repertoires in COVID-19. This clone was seen a handful of times. The CDR3 loop spans 11 amino acids. Germline V CDR1 and CDR2: SQVTM, ANQGSEA. V gave up 1 base and J gave up 6 bases, with 6 bases separating them. Measured with immunoSEQ multiplex PCR; TCRdb has only the in-frame clones, and not every one. The top ten clones hold approximately 2% of a sample with under 300,000 clones, 80% to 95% of them seen once. Input material: PBMCs or T cells enriched from blood (not recorded which). This chain connects TRBV29-1 to TRBJ1-2; D remains unclear. The receptor was isolated from a woman aged 18-29 years who had recovered from COVID-19. Here the CDR3 reads CSVEVRHGYTF. Here the CDR3 DNA reads TGCAGCGTTGAAGTCAGGCATGGCTACACCTTC.